This TCR beta chain comes out of a study of cytomegalovirus exposure and HLA in healthy donors. V gave up 10 bases and J gave up 0 bases; unmatched junction bases: 6. Per the germline V gene, CDR1 is SNHLY and CDR2 is FYNNEI. This CDR3 is 14 amino acids long. Use of 60 Vbeta and 13 Jbeta primers characterized the PCR. Produced via immunoSEQ multiplex PCR; TCRdb's table is partial and in-frame only. This sample yields around 100,000 clones, of which roughly 79% are seen a single time; approximately 5% belongs to the top ten. This TCR derives from a man aged 60 to 69 in good health and CMV-seropositive. Sequenced: PBMCs. The V call is TRBV2, the J call TRBJ2-3; 8 bases fit TRBD1. CDR3 protein: CATAGQESTDTQYF. DNA of the CDR3: TGTGCCACCGCGGGACAGGAGAGCACAGATACGCAGTATTTT.